This TCR beta chain was observed in a study of shared clonotypes between healthy human individuals. On the study more broadly: Serving as donors were a couple of women and three men, whose ages spanned 18 to 49. Study-level results: Deeper or shallower sequencing was expected to change how clonotypes are shared among donors.

Concerning this clone: The antigen is not known.

Over several immunoSEQ plates, each subset's genomic DNA was distributed in even portions. The table came from immunoSEQ multiplex PCR; TCRdb's copy has only in-frame clones and leaves some out. The profile shows approximately 2.3 million clones, 80% to 95% of them singletons. V lost 0 bases and J lost 4; bases outside the gene matches: 7. CDR1 MGHRA and CDR2 YSYEKL come from the germline V gene. This CDR3 region has 17 residues. The sequence came from a man aged 18 to 35 in good health. Some clones in this sample may be carry-over from other donors' samples. The sample was naive CD4+ T cells from PBMCs. Subset here: CD45RA+ positively selected. The chain couples TRBV4-1 to TRBJ2-5; TRBD2 aligns across 11 bases. CDR3: CASSQERTSGSLETQYF. CDR3 coding DNA: TGCGCCAGCAGCCAAGAAAGAACTAGCGGGAGCCTAGAGACCCAGTACTTC.